The subject of this entry is one T cell receptor (beta chain). Its target is unknown. Different DNA sequences within this sample yield the same CDR3. Germline lookup yields CDR1 KGHSH and CDR2 LQKENI. The ends were cut back, 3 bases at V and 3 bases at J, with 11 bases in the middle. This CDR3 is 15 amino acids long. Each patient came to thyroid surgery without any prior treatment (of any kind). The sample is drawn from a study of metastatic and nonmetastatic thyroid tumors. Study background: Repertoires from malignant and benign thyroid patients were compared across blood and tumor or nodule tissue. Study observations and caveats: Within blood and tumor, benign nodules reportedly had significantly lower TCR beta diversity than malignant thyroid tumors did.

Authors' methods: Using the CDR3 differences seen across clinicopathological groups, the authors built a distant-metastasis classifier for papillary thyroid cancer, which was meant to discriminate distant-metastatic patients. TCRdb called clones again from the PCR reads with MiXCR. TCRdb assigned the V and J calls; the authors' analysis was not used. This table holds almost 85,000 clones, approximately 12% found once. This sequence originates from a female donor with papillary thyroid cancer or a benign thyroid nodule (not recorded which). Some clones in this sample may be carry-over from other donors' samples. This chain links TRBV18 with TRBJ2-2; tentatively, D is TRBD1 (5 bases). The sequenced sample consisted of tumor tissue. CDR3 in DNA: TGTGCCAGCTCACCGCTGACAGATTACACCGGGGAGCTGTTTTTT. Its protein product is CASSPLTDYTGELFF.